This TCR beta chain was recovered during a study of cytomegalovirus exposure and HLA in healthy donors. Study-level information: Unique TCRs from HLA-typed donors, 80 million to 90 million of them, were held in an early data release. Overall study results and limits: The later analysis indicated that the majority of CMV-associated TCR beta chains appeared HLA-restricted. Later on, a genetic analysis was performed. It linked a missense variant in DCLRE1C with V- and J-gene trimming of TCR beta.

Germline V gene lookup returns CDR1 SGHVS and CDR2 FQNEAQ. V lost 4 bases to trimming and J lost 4 bases, with 17 bases between them. The CDR3 runs to 16 residues. This clone occurred once. Its target is not known. The PCR ran on 60 Vbeta and 13 Jbeta primers. Using immunoSEQ multiplex PCR, the repertoire was profiled, and TCRdb retains in-frame clones only, with some absent. The data contain over 150,000 clones, about 85% of them seen just once; the ten biggest clones take up approximately 8%. The TCR sequence derives from a man between 25 and 39 years old in good health and CMV-seropositive. The genes are TRBV7-8 and TRBJ1-5; maybe TRBD1 (6 bases). Material: PBMCs. CDR3 amino acids: CASSWGKTGQNQPQHF. The CDR3 DNA reads as TGTGCCAGCAGCTGGGGTAAGACAGGCCAAAATCAGCCCCAGCATTTT. Complete variable domain (other parts from reference TRBV7-8 and TRBJ1-5): GAGVSQSPRYKVAKRGQDVALRCDPISGHVSLFWYQQALGQGPEFLTYFQNEAQLDKSGLPSDRFFAERPEGSVSTLKIQRTQQEDSAVYLCASSWGKTGQNQPQHFGDGTRLSIL.